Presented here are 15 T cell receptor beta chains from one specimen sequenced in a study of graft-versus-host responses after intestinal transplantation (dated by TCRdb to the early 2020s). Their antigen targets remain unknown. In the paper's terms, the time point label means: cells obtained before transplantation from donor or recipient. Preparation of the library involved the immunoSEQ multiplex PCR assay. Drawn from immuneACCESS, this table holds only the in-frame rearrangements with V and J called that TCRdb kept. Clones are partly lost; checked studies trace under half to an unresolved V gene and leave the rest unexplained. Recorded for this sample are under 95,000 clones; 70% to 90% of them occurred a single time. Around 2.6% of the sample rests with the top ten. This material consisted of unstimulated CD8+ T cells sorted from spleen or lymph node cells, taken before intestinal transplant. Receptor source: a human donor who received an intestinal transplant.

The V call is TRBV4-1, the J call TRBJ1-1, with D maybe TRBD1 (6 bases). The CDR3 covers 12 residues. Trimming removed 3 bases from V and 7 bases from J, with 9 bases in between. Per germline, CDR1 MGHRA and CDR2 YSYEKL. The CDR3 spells CASSQQGNEAFF. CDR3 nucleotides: TGCGCCAGCAGCCAGCAGGGGAATGAAGCTTTCTTT.

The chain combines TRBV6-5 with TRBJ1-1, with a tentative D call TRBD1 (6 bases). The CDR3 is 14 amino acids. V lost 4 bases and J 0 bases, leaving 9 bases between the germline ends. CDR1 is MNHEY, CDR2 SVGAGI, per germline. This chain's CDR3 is CASSFQGMNTEAFF. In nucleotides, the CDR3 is TGTGCCAGCAGTTTTCAGGGGATGAACACTGAAGCTTTCTTT.

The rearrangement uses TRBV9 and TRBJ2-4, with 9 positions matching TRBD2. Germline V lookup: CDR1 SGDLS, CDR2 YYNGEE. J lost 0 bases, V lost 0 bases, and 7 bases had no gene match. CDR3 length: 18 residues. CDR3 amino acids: CASSVGSGLALAKNIQYF. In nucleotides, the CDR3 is TGTGCCAGCAGCGTAGGGTCGGGACTAGCTTTAGCCAAAAACATTCAGTACTTC.

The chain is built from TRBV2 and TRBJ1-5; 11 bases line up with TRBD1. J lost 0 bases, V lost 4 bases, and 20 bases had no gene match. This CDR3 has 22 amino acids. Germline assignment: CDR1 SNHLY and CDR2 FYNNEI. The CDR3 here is CASSGSMGDGTGGRNSNQPQHF. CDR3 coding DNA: TGTGCCAGCAGTGGTTCGATGGGTGATGGGACAGGGGGGAGAAATAGCAATCAGCCCCAGCATTTT.

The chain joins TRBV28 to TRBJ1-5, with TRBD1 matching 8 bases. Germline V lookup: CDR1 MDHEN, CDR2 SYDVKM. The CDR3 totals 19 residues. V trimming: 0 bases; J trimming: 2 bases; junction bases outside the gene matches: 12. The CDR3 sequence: CASSLWDRVPGLRNQPQHF. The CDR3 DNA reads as TGTGCCAGCAGTTTATGGGACAGGGTGCCGGGGCTCCGCAATCAGCCCCAGCATTTT.

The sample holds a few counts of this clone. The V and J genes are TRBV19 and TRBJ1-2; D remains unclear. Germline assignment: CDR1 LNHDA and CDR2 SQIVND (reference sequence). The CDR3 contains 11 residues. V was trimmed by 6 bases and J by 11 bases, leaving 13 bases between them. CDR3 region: CASRAAGPYTF. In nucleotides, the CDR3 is TGTGCCAGTAGGGCGGCCGGCCCATACACCTTC.

CDR3 nucleotide sequence: TGTGCCAGCAGCTTGGGGGCGGGACTAGCGAGTTCCTACGAGCAGTACTTC. Encoded protein: CASSLGAGLASSYEQYF. The chain couples TRBV5-4 to TRBJ2-7, with 10 bases lining up with TRBD2. This CDR3 spans 17 amino acids. The germline CDR1 and CDR2 sequences are SGHNT and YYREEE (reference sequence). Trimming took 0 bases from V and 1 from J; bases not matched to a gene: 7. The full variable domain, with the rest looked up from reference TRBV5-4 and TRBJ2-7, is ETGVTQSPTHLIKTRGQQVTLRCSSQSGHNTVSWYQQALGQGPQFIFQYYREEENGRGNFPPRFSGLQFPNYSSELNVNALELDDSALYLCASSLGAGLASSYEQYFGPGTRLTVT.

In nucleotides, the CDR3 is TGTGCCAGCAGTGGAGGCAGGGAATTAGATACGCAGTATTTT. As protein: CASSGGRELDTQYF. The rearrangement uses TRBV6-1 and TRBJ2-3; a possible D gene is TRBD1 (5 bases). Trimming pared 4 bases from V and 5 bases from J, leaving 13 bases between. This CDR3 comprises 14 residues. Germline V gene lookup returns CDR1 MNHNS and CDR2 SASEGT.

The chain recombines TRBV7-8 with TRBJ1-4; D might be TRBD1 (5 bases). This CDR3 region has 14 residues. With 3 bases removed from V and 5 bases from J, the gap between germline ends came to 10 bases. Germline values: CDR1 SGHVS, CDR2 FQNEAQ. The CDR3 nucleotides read TGTGCCAGCAGCTTGGGGCGGAGCAATGAAAAACTGTTTTTT. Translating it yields CASSLGRSNEKLFF. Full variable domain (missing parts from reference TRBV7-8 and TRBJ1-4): GAGVSQSPRYKVAKRGQDVALRCDPISGHVSLFWYQQALGQGPEFLTYFQNEAQLDKSGLPSDRFFAERPEGSVSTLKIQRTQQEDSAVYLCASSLGRSNEKLFFGSGTQLSVL.

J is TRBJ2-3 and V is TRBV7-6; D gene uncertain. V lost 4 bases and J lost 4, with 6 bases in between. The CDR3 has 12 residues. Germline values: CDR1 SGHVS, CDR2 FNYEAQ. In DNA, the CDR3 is TGTGCCAGCAGCTCTGAGTCAGATACGCAGTATTTT. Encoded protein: CASSSESDTQYF.

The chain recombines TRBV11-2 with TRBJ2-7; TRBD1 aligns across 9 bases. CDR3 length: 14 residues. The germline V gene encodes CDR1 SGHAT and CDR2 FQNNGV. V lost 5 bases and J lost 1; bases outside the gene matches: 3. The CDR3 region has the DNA TGTGCCAGCAGCACGACAGGGGGGTCCTACGAGCAGTACTTC. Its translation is CASSTTGGSYEQYF.

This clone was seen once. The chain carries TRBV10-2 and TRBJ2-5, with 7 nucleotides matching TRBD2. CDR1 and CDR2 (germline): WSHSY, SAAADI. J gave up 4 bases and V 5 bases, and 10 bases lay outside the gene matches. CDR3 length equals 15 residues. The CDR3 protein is CASSSTGSGGETQYF. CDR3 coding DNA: TGCGCCAGCAGTAGTACGGGATCGGGGGGAGAGACCCAGTACTTC.

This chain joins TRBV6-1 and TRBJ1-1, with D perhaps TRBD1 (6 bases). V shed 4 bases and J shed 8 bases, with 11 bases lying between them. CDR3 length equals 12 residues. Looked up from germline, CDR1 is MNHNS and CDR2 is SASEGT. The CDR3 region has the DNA TGTGCCAGCAGTGGGCACAGGGAGGAAGCTTTCTTT. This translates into CASSGHREEAFF.

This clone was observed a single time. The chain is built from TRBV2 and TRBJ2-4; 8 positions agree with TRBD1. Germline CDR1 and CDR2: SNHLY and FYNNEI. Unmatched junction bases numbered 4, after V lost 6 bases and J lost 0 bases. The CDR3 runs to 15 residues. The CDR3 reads CASRRDRLAKNIQYF. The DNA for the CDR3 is TGTGCCAGCAGGCGGGACAGGTTAGCCAAAAACATTCAGTACTTC.

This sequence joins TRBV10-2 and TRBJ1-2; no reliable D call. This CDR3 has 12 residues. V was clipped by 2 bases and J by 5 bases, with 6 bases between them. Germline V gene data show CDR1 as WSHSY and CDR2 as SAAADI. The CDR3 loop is CASSEAGYGYTF. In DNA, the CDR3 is TGCGCCAGCAGTGAGGCGGGGTATGGCTACACCTTC.